One T cell receptor beta chain is described in this entry. What it binds is not known. This record comes from a study of cytomegalovirus exposure and HLA in healthy donors. The PCR was carried out with 60 Vbeta primers and 13 Jbeta primers. The method was immunoSEQ multiplex PCR; TCRdb's version includes in-frame clones alone and lacks a portion of them. The table lists 100,000 to 150,000 clones, just under 80% of them singletons. The CDR3 is 14 residues long. The germline gives CDR1 SGHTA, CDR2 FQGNSA. Trimming left V 3 bases short and J 3 bases short, with 11 bases between. Study observations and caveats: Highest at DRB1 and lowest at HLA-C, TCR association rates differed among HLA loci in a later analysis. Segments of the TCR beta V type were, in most cases, productive about 90% or about 30% of the time in an earlier analysis.

Sample: PBMCs. The sequence came from a woman between 40 and 50 years old in good health and CMV-seronegative. The chain uses TRBV7-2 and TRBJ1-2; D is uncertain. The CDR3 DNA sequence: TGTGCCAGCAGCTTGTCCCCGGGAGACTATGGCTACACCTTC. It encodes CASSLSPGDYGYTF. Filled out from reference TRBV7-2 and TRBJ1-2, the complete variable domain reads GAGVSQSPSNKVTEKGKDVELRCDPISGHTALYWYRQSLGQGLEFLIYFQGNSAPDKSGLPSDRFSAERTGGSVSTLTIQRTQQEDSAVYLCASSLSPGDYGYTFGSGTRLTVV.